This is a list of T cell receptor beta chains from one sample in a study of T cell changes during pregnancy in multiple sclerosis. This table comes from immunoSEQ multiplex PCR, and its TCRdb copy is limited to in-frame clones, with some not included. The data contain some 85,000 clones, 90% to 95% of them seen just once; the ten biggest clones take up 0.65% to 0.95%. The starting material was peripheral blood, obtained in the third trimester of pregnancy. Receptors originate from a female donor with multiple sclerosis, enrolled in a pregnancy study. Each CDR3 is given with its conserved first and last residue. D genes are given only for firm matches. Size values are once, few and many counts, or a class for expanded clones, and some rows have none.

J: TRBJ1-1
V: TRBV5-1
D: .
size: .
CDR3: CASSLDSLNMNTEAFF
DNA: TGCGCCAGCAGCTTGGACAGCCTAAACATGAACACTGAAGCTTTCTTT

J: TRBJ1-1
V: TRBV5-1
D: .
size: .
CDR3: CASRRERDEAFF
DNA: TGCGCCAGCAGGCGCGAGCGGGATGAAGCTTTCTTT

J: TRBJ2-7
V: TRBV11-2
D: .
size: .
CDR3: CASGTKIYEQYF
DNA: TGTGCCAGCGGGACAAAGATCTACGAGCAGTACTTC

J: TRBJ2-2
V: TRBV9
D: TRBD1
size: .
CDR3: CASSALQGAATGELFF
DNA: TGTGCCAGCAGCGCCTTACAGGGGGCTGCCACCGGGGAGCTGTTTTTT

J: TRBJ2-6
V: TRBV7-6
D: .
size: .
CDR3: CASSPHREWYSGANVLTF
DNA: TGTGCCAGCAGCCCACACAGAGAGTGGTACTCTGGGGCCAACGTCCTGACTTTC

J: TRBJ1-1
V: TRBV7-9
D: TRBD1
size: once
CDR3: CASSLGQGRTEAFF
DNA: TGTGCCAGCAGCTTGGGACAGGGGCGCACTGAAGCTTTCTTT

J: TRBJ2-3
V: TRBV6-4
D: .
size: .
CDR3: CASSSGSTDTQYF
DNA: TGTGCCAGCAGTAGCGGGAGCACAGATACGCAGTATTTT

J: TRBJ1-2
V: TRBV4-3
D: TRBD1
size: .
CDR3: CASSQVGFRQGNYTF
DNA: TGCGCCAGCAGCCAAGTGGGATTTAGACAGGGGAACTACACCTTC

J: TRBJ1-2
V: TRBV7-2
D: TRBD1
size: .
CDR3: CASSGWGTGNYGYTF
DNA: TGTGCCAGCAGCGGATGGGGGACAGGCAACTATGGCTACACCTTC

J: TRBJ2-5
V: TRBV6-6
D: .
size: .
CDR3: CASSFTGIRETQYF
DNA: TGTGCCAGCAGTTTTACAGGAATACGAGAGACCCAGTACTTC

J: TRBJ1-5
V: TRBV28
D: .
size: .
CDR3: CASSLFLYQPQHF
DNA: TGTGCCAGCAGTTTATTCCTGTATCAGCCCCAGCATTTT

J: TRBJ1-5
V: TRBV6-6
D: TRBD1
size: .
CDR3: CASRPPLGQAGQPQHF
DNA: TGTGCCAGCAGGCCTCCTCTTGGACAGGCAGGCCAGCCCCAGCATTTT

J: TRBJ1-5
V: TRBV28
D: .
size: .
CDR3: CASMAGNFQPQHF
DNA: TGTGCCAGCATGGCAGGGAATTTTCAGCCCCAGCATTTT

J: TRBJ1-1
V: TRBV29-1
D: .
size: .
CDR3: CSVGLDGITEAFF
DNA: TGCAGCGTTGGCCTAGACGGTATCACTGAAGCTTTCTTT

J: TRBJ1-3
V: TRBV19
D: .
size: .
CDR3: CASSINRRSSGNTIYF
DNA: TGTGCCAGTAGTATTAACAGGAGAAGCTCTGGAAACACCATATATTTT

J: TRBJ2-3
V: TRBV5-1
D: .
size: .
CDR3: CASSLDPVGTDTQYF
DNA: TGCGCCAGCAGCTTGGACCCAGTGGGCACAGATACGCAGTATTTT

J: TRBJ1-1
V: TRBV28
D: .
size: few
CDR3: CASSLEMVLEAFF
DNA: TGTGCCAGCAGTTTGGAAATGGTACTAGAAGCTTTCTTT

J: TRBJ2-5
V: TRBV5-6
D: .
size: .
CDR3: CASSFALARAVETQYF
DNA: TGTGCCAGCAGCTTCGCGCTGGCCAGGGCGGTAGAGACCCAGTACTTC

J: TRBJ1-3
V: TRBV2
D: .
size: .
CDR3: CASSVGGRASGNTIYF
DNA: TGTGCCAGCAGTGTGGGAGGGCGGGCCTCTGGAAACACCATATATTTT

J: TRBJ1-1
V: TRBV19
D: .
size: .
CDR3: CAGSIGVTNTEAFF
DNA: TGTGCCGGTAGTATCGGGGTTACGAACACTGAAGCTTTCTTT

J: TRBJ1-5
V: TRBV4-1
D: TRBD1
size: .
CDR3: CASSQAQGAKHF
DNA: TGCGCCAGCAGCCAAGCTCAGGGGGCGAAGCATTTT

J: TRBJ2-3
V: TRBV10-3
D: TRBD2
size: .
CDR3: CAISEPPRTSGRTDTQYF
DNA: TGTGCCATCAGTGAGCCTCCGAGGACTAGCGGGAGGACAGATACGCAGTATTTT

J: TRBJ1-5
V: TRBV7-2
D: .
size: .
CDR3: CASSQTSTGNQPQHF
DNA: TGTGCCAGCAGCCAGACATCTACAGGAAATCAGCCCCAGCATTTT

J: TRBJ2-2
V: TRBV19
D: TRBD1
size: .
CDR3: CASSTDRGYTGELFF
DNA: TGTGCCAGTAGTACGGACAGGGGTTACACCGGGGAGCTGTTTTTT

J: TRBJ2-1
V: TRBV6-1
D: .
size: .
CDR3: CASSETFSSYNEQFF
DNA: TGTGCCAGCAGTGAAACATTCAGCTCCTACAATGAGCAGTTCTTC

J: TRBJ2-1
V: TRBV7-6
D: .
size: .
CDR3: CASSSGTNEQFF
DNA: TGTGCCAGCAGCTCAGGGACTAATGAGCAGTTCTTC

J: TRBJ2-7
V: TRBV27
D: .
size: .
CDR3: CASSLKENYEQYF
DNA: TGTGCCAGCAGTTTGAAGGAGAACTACGAGCAGTACTTC

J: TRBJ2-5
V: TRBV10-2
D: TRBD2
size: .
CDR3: CASSDPWASREGETQYF
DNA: TGCGCCAGCAGTGACCCTTGGGCTAGCCGGGAGGGAGAGACCCAGTACTTC

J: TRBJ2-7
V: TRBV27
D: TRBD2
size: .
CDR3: CASSLGSSGNEQYF
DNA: TGTGCCAGCAGCCTGGGGAGTAGCGGGAACGAGCAGTACTTC

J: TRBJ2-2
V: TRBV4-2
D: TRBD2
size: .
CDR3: CASSQTSGVRTGELFF
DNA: TGTGCCAGCAGCCAGACTAGCGGGGTGAGAACCGGGGAGCTGTTTTTT

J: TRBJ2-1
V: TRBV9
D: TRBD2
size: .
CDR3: CASSVGLAAYNEQFF
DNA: TGTGCCAGCAGCGTAGGGCTAGCGGCCTACAATGAGCAGTTCTTC

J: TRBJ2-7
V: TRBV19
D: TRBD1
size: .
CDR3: CASSTGTDYEQYF
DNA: TGTGCCAGTAGTACCGGGACAGACTACGAGCAGTACTTC

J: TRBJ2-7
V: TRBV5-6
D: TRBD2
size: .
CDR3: CASSLGLAPSYEQYF
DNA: TGTGCCAGCAGCTTAGGACTAGCGCCCTCCTACGAGCAGTACTTC

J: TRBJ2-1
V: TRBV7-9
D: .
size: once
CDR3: CASSALGGGVSYNEQFF
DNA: TGTGCCAGCAGCGCCCTTGGGGGAGGCGTCTCCTACAATGAGCAGTTCTTC

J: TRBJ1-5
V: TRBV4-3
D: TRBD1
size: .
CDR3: CASSLGTGRPPQHF
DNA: TGCGCCAGCAGCCTCGGGACAGGGAGGCCGCCCCAGCATTTT

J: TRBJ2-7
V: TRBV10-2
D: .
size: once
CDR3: CASTPKARIGRGEQYF
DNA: TGCGCCAGCACCCCCAAGGCCAGGATCGGCCGTGGTGAGCAGTACTTC

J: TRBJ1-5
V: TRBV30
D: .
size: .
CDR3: CAWTQRGGQPQHF
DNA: TGTGCCTGGACCCAAAGAGGAGGGCAGCCCCAGCATTTT

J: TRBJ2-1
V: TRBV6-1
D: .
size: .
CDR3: CASSEASQDYYNEQFF
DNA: TGTGCCAGCAGTGAAGCGTCACAGGATTACTACAATGAGCAGTTCTTC

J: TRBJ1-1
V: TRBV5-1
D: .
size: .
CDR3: CASSPRGGTGTEAFF
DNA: TGCGCCAGCAGCCCCCGGGGGGGGACGGGCACTGAAGCTTTCTTT

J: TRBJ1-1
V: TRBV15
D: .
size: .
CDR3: CATSRDQEGSEAFF
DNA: TGTGCCACCAGCAGAGATCAGGAGGGGTCTGAAGCTTTCTTT

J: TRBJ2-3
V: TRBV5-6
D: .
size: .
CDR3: CASSLGWTESTDTQYF
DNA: TGTGCCAGCAGCTTGGGATGGACAGAGAGCACAGATACGCAGTATTTT

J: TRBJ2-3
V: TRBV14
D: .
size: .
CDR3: CASSQDSGPGTDTQYF
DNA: TGTGCCAGCAGCCAAGATAGCGGACCCGGCACGGATACGCAGTATTTT

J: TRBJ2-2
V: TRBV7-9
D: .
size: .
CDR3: CASRPSGFGPGELFF
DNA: TGTGCCAGCAGACCCTCAGGGTTCGGGCCCGGGGAGCTGTTTTTT

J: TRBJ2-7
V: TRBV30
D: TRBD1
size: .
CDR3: CAWRYRGGYEQYF
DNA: TGTGCCTGGAGATACAGGGGTGGGTACGAGCAGTACTTC

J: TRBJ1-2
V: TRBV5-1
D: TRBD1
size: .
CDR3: CASSLTLWTGDYGYTF
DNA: TGCGCCAGCAGCTTAACCCTCTGGACAGGGGACTATGGCTACACCTTC

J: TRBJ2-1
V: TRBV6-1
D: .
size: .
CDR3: CASSDGAPTIAEAEQFF
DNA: TGTGCCAGCAGTGATGGGGCTCCCACGATAGCCGAGGCTGAGCAGTTCTTC

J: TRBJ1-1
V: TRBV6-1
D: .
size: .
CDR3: CASRSQGSEAFF
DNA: TGTGCCAGCAGGTCACAGGGTTCTGAAGCTTTCTTT

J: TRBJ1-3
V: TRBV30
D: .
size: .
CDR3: CASTLRESSGNTIYF
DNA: TGTGCCTCCACCCTAAGGGAGAGCTCTGGAAACACCATATATTTT

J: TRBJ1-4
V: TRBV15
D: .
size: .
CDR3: CATSRGQQNEKLFF
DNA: TGTGCCACCAGCAGAGGACAGCAGAATGAAAAACTGTTTTTT

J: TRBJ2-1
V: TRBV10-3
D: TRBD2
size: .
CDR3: CAISELKREANEQFF
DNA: TGTGCCATCAGTGAGTTAAAGCGGGAGGCAAATGAGCAGTTCTTC

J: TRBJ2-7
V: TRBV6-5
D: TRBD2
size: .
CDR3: CASSYSGSDEQYF
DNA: TGTGCCAGCAGTTACAGCGGGAGCGACGAGCAGTACTTC

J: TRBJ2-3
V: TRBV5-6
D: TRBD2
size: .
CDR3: CASSWGLPTDTQYF
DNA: TGTGCCAGCAGCTGGGGACTACCCACAGATACGCAGTATTTT

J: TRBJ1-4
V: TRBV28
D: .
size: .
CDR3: CASRDYNEKLFF
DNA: TGTGCCAGCAGGGACTATAATGAAAAACTGTTTTTT